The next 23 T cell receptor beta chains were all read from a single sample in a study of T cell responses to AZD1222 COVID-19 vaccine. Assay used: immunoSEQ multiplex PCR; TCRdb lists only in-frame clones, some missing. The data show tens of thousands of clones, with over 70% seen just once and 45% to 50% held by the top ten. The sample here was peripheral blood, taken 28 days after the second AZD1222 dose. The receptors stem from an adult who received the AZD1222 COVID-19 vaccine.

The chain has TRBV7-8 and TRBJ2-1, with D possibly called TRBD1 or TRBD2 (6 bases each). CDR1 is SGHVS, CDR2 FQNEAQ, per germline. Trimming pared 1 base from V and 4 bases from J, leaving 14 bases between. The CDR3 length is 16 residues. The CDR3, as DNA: TGTGCCAGCAGCTTAGTGAACAGGGAGGTTTACAATGAGCAGTTCTTC. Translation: CASSLVNREVYNEQFF.

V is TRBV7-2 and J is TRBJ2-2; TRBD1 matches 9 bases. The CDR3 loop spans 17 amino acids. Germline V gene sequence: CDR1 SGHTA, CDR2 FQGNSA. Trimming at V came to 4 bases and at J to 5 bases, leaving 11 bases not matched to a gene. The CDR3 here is CASSSRGGQGITGELFF. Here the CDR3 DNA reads TGTGCCAGCAGCTCAAGGGGGGGACAGGGAATAACCGGGGAGCTGTTTTTT.

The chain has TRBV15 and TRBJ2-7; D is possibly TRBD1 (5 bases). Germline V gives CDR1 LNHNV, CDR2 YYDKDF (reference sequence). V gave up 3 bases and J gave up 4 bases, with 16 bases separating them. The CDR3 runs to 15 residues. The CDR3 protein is CATSRADRTLYEQYF. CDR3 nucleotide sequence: TGTGCCACCAGCAGGGCTGACAGAACGCTTTACGAGCAGTACTTC.

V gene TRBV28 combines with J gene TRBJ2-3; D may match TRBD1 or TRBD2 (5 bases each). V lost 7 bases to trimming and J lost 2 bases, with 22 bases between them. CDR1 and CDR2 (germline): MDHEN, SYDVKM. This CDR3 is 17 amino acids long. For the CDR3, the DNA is TGTGCCAGCAACCCAGAGGGGTGGCGGAGGTACACAGATACGCAGTATTTT. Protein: CASNPEGWRRYTDTQYF.

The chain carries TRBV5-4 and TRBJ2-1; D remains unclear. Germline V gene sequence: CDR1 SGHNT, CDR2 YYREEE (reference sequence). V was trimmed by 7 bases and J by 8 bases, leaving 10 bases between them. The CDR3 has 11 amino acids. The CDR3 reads CASGTTDEQFF. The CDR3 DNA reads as TGTGCCAGCGGTACAACCGATGAGCAGTTCTTC.

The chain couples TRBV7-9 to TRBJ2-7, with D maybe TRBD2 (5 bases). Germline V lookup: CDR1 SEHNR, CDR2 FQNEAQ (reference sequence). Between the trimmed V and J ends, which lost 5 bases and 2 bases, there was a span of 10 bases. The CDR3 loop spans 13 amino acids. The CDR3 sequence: CASSAGLTYEQYF. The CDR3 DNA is TGTGCCAGCAGCGCTGGACTCACCTACGAGCAGTACTTC.

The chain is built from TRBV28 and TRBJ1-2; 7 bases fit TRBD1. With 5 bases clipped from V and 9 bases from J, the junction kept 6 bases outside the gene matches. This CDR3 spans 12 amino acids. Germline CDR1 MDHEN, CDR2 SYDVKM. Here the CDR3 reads CASSRDRASYTF. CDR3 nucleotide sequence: TGTGCCAGCAGTCGGGACAGAGCTAGCTACACCTTC.

The CDR3: CASSLETGGHHEQYF. As DNA, the CDR3 is TGTGCCAGCAGCTTAGAGACAGGGGGCCATCACGAGCAGTACTTC. The rearrangement uses TRBV7-2 and TRBJ2-7; 10 positions agree with TRBD1. The length of the CDR3 is 15 residues. J lost 5 bases, V lost 1 base, and 5 bases had no gene match. The germline CDR1 and CDR2 sequences are SGHTA and FQGNSA.

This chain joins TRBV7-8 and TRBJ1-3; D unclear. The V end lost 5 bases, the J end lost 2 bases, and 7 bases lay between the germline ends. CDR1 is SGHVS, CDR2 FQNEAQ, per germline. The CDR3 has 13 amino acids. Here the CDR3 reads CASSVRTGNTIYF. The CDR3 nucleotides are TGTGCCAGCAGCGTCAGGACTGGAAACACCATATATTTT.

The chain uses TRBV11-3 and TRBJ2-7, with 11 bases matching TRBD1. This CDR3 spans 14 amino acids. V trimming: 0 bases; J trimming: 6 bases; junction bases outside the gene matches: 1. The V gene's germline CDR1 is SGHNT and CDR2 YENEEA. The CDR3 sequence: CASSLDGTGGEQYF. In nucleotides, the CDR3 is TGTGCCAGCAGCTTAGACGGGACAGGGGGCGAGCAGTACTTC.

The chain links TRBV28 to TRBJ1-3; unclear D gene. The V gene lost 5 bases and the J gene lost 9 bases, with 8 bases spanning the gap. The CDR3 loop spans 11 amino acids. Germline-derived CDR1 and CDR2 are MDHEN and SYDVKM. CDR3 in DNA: TGTGCCAGCAGTCTACTGGGCACCATATATTTT. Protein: CASSLLGTIYF. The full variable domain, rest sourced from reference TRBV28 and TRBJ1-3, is DVKVTQSSRYLVKRTGEKVFLECVQDMDHENMFWYRQDPGLGLRLIYFSYDVKMKEKGDIPEGYSVSREKKERFSLILESASTNQTSMYLCASSLLGTIYFGEGSWLTVV.

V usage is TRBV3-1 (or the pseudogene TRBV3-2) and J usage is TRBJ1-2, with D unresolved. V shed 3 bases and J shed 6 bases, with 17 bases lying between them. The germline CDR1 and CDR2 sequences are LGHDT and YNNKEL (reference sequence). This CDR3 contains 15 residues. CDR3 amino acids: CASSHRTLISHGYTF. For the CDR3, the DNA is TGTGCCAGCAGCCATCGGACCTTAATCTCACATGGCTACACCTTC.

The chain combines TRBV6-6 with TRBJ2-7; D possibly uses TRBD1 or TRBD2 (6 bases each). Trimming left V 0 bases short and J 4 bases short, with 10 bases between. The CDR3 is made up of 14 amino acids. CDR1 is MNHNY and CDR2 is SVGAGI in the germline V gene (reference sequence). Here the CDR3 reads CASSYSIGGYEQYF. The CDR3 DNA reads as TGTGCCAGCAGTTACTCGATAGGGGGGTACGAGCAGTACTTC.

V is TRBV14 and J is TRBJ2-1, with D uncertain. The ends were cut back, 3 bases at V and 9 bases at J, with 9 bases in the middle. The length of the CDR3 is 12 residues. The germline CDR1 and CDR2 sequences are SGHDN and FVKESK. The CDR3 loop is CASSQVSVEQFF. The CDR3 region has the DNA TGTGCCAGCAGCCAGGTGTCGGTTGAGCAGTTCTTC.

The CDR3 nucleotides read TGTGCCAGCATCTCCCAGGGGACTACCAAAGAGACCCAGTACTTC. This translates into CASISQGTTKETQYF. This chain connects TRBV7-8 to TRBJ2-5, with D possibly being TRBD2 (7 bases). V was clipped by 7 bases and J by 3 bases, with 18 bases between them. Germline CDR1 and CDR2: SGHVS and FQNEAQ. This CDR3 spans 15 amino acids. Based on the CDR3 plus reference TRBV7-8 and TRBJ2-5, the full variable domain is GAGVSQSPRYKVAKRGQDVALRCDPISGHVSLFWYQQALGQGPEFLTYFQNEAQLDKSGLPSDRFFAERPEGSVSTLKIQRTQQEDSAVYLCASISQGTTKETQYFGPGTRLLVL.

The CDR3 region has the DNA TGTGCCAGCAGCTTGCGTCCGAGACAAGAGACCCAGTACTTC. Amino acids: CASSLRPRQETQYF. The chain is built from TRBV5-6 and TRBJ2-5; D gene unclear. This CDR3 region has 14 residues. The V end was cut by 1 base, the J end by 2 bases, with 9 bases between. CDR1 and CDR2 from the germline V gene are SGHDT and YYEEEE. Filled out from reference TRBV5-6 and TRBJ2-5, the complete variable domain reads DAGVTQSPTHLIKTRGQQVTLRCSPKSGHDTVSWYQQALGQGPQFIFQYYEEEERQRGNFPDRFSGHQFPNYSSELNVNALLLGDSALYLCASSLRPRQETQYFGPGTRLLVL.

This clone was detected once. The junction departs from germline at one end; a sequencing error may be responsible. The CDR3 nucleotides read TGTGCCAGCAGTGAGGGGCGCACCTACCCCTTC. This codes for CASSEGRTYPF. The gene calls are TRBV2 and TRBJ2-7; D possibly corresponds to TRBD1 (5 bases). Germline CDR1 and CDR2: SNHLY and FYNNEI. This CDR3 has 11 amino acids.

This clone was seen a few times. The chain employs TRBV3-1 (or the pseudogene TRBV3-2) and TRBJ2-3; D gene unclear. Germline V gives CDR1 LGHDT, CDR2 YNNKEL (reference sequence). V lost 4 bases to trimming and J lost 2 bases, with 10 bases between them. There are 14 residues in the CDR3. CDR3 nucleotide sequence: TGTGCCAGCAGCCTTCTTCGAGACACAGATACGCAGTATTTT. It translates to CASSLLRDTDTQYF.

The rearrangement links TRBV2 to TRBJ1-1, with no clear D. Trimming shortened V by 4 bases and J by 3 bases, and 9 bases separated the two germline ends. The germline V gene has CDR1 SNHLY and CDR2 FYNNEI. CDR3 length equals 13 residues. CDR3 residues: CASSARPDTEAFF. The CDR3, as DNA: TGTGCCAGCAGTGCCCGACCGGACACTGAAGCTTTCTTT.

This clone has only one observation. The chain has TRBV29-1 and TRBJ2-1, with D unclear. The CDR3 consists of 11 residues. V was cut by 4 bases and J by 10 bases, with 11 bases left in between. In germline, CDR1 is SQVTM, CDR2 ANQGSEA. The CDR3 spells CSVAHSAEQFF. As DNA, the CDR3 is TGCAGCGTTGCCCACAGCGCCGAGCAGTTCTTC.

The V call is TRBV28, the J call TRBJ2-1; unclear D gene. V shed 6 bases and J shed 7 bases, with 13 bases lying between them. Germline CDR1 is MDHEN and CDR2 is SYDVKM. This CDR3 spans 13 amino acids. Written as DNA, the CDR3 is TGTGCCAGCAGCCCGCTCCAGGCAAATGAGCAGTTCTTC. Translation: CASSPLQANEQFF.

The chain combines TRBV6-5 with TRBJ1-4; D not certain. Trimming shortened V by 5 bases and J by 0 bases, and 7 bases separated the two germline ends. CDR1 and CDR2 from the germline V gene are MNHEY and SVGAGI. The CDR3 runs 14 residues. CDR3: CASSIHATNEKLFF. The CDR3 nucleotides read TGTGCCAGCAGTATACATGCAACTAATGAAAAACTGTTTTTT.

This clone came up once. The CDR3, as DNA: TGTGCCAGCAGCCACCAAACCGGGGAGCTGTTTTTT. Its translation: CASSHQTGELFF. The V call is TRBV7-8, the J call TRBJ2-2; D not certain. V lost 5 bases and J 5 bases, leaving 6 bases between the germline ends. The CDR3 is made up of 12 amino acids. Germline loops: CDR1 SGHVS, CDR2 FQNEAQ.